Listed below are T cell receptor beta chains from one sample, sequenced in a study of blood T cell repertoires in COVID-19. Only in-frame clones appear in the TCRdb table, and some are missing; sequencing was by immunoSEQ multiplex PCR. Among under 250,000 clones listed, under 90% were seen once. Source material: PBMCs or T cells enriched from blood (not recorded which). These receptors were taken from a man in his fifties or sixties who had recovered from COVID-19. The CDR3 runs from the conserved cysteine through the conserved F or W. Each record gives: V gene, J gene, clone size, D gene, CDR3 protein, CDR3 DNA. D genes are given only for firm matches. Only some rows state a clone size, as once, few, many or a class for expanded clones.

V: TRBV10-2; J: TRBJ2-7; size: -; D: TRBD1; CDR3: CASSEFRDRSEQYF; DNA: TGCGCCAGCAGTGAGTTTCGGGACAGGAGCGAGCAGTACTTC
V: TRBV14; J: TRBJ2-7; size: -; D: -; CDR3: CASSQGGSSYEQYF; DNA: TGTGCCAGCAGCCAAGGGGGCAGCTCCTACGAGCAGTACTTC
V: TRBV7-9; J: TRBJ1-1; size: -; D: -; CDR3: CASSAGTEAFF; DNA: TGTGCCAGCAGCGCCGGGACTGAAGCTTTCTTT
V: TRBV11-3; J: TRBJ2-7; size: -; D: -; CDR3: CASSSRWEQYF; DNA: TGTGCCAGCAGCTCGAGGTGGGAGCAGTACTTC
V: TRBV19; J: TRBJ2-1; size: -; D: TRBD2; CDR3: CASSSQTSAVEQFF; DNA: TGTGCCAGTAGTTCTCAGACTAGCGCCGTTGAGCAGTTCTTC
V: TRBV4-3; J: TRBJ1-3; size: -; D: -; CDR3: CASSPRPPGTFTSGNTIYF; DNA: TGCGCCAGCAGCCCCCGGCCCCCCGGGACATTTACTTCTGGAAACACCATATATTTT
V: TRBV24-1; J: TRBJ1-5; size: -; D: -; CDR3: CATSDSGGAQHF; DNA: TGTGCCACCAGTGATTCGGGGGGGGCCCAGCATTTT
V: TRBV6-5; J: TRBJ2-7; size: few; D: -; CDR3: CASRPSGSYEQYF; DNA: TGTGCCAGCAGACCGTCGGGGTCCTACGAGCAGTACTTC
V: TRBV6-6; J: TRBJ1-5; size: -; D: -; CDR3: CASRRETGLSNQPQHF; DNA: TGTGCCAGCAGACGAGAAACAGGGCTGAGCAATCAGCCCCAGCATTTT
V: TRBV6-5; J: TRBJ1-1; size: -; D: -; CDR3: CASSWAPMNTEAFF; DNA: TGTGCCAGCAGTTGGGCGCCGATGAACACTGAAGCTTTCTTT
V: TRBV24-1; J: TRBJ2-5; size: -; D: -; CDR3: CATSDYGPGHPEKFQETQYF; DNA: TGTGCCACCAGTGATTACGGCCCGGGACACCCCGAAAAATTCCAAGAGACCCAGTACTTC
V: TRBV5-1; J: TRBJ1-1; size: many; D: -; CDR3: CASRKTENTEAFF; DNA: TGCGCCAGCCGGAAAACAGAGAACACTGAAGCTTTCTTT
V: TRBV2; J: TRBJ2-2; size: -; D: -; CDR3: CASSSPGVNTGELFF; DNA: TGTGCCAGCAGTTCCCCAGGGGTAAACACCGGGGAGCTGTTTTTT
V: TRBV25-1; J: TRBJ1-4; size: -; D: TRBD1; CDR3: CASSEYGTGDEKLFF; DNA: TGTGCCAGCAGTGAATACGGGACAGGGGATGAAAAACTGTTTTTT
V: TRBV7-9; J: TRBJ2-1; size: -; D: TRBD2; CDR3: CASRPWASGVTDEQFF; DNA: TGTGCCAGCAGACCTTGGGCTAGCGGGGTGACGGATGAGCAGTTCTTC